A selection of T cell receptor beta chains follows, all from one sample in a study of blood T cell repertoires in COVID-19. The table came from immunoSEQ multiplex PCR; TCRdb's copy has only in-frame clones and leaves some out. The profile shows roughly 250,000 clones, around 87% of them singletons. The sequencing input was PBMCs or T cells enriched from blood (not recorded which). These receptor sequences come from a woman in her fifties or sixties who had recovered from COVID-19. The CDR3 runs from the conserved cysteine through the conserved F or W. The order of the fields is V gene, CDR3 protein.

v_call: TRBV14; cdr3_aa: CASSQDAGQPQHF
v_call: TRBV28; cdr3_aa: CASSNVARHSNQPQHF
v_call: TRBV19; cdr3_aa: CASSPRNTNYNEQFF
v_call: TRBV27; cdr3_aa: CASSSYRGLGSTEAFF
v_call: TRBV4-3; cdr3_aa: CASSQDHRPTNEKLFF
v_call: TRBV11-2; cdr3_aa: CASSLFGTTNTEAFF
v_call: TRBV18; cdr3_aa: CASSPLRTSGSSAQYF
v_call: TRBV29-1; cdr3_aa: CSVVVRLAGDQYTGELFF
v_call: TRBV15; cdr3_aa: CATSRDLVGGLLNEQFF
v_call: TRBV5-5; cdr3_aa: CASSRDSVNYGYTF
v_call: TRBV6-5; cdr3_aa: CASTPGGGDTQYF
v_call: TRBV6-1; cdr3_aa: CASSDGRRITYEQYF
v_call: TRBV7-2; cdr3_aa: CASSSDRGGTGNTIYF
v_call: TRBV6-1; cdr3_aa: CASSDRGRTDTQYF
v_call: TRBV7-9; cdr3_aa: CASSLITPRNYGYTF
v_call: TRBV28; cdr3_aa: CASSLRLGQGFEQYF
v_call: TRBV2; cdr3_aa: CASSSNNSPLHF
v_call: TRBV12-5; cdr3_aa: CASGLGQPSDSGNTIYF
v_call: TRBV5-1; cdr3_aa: CASSPTGSPNEKLFF
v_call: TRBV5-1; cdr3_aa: CASSLQTNYEQYF
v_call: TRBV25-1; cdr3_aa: CASSRQADSYEQYF
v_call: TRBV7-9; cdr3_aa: CASSRGDAGTYEQYF
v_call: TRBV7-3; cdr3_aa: CASSYRGNEQFF
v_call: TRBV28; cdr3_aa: CASRETGTGSAEQYF
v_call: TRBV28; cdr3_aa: CASSLGDRPYGQYF
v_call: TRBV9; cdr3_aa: CASSVGGQGTEQFF
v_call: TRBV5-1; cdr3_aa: CASSPEYPYEQYF
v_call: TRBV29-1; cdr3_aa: CSVEYNLEQYF
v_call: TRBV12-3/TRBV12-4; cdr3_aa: CASSHRGPNEAFF
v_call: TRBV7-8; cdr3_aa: CASSLRDSDQPQHF
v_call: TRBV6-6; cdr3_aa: CASSYPAIPRDTEAFF
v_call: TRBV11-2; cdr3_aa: CASGSAGGAQYF
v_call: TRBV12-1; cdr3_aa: CASSGKSMGPLPLYGYTF
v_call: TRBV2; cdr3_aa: CASRKEVVGQGLHEQYF
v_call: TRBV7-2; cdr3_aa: CASRVQGKNTDTQYF
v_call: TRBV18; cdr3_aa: CASSKDGASNEKLFF
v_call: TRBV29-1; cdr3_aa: CSVVSPSNEKLFF
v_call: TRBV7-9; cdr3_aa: CASSLVLRGRGGNEQFF
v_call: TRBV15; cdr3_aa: CATANGGEHQPQHF
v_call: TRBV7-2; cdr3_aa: CASSSWGLAGYEQYF
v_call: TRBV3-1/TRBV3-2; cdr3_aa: CASSPHVTISYNEQFF
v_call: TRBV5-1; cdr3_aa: CASSFRGQTEAFF
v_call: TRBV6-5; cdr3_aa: CASSPGQGSYEQYF
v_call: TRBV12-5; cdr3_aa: CASKTGGTALEPQHF
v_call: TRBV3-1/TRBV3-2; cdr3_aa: CASSQDRDRGRAFF
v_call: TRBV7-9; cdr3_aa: CASSFRTSYEQYF
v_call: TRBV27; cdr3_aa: CASRLTGGMQPQHF